This T cell receptor (beta chain) derives from a study of cytomegalovirus exposure and HLA in healthy donors. Donors counted as nominally healthy when sampled, yet unrecorded immune exposures were likely. Deletions cut 1 base from V and 3 bases from J, with 6 bases between. The germline V gene has CDR1 LGHNA and CDR2 YNFKEQ. The CDR3 covers 13 residues. In regard to this clone: Antigen: not known.

Study conclusions and caveats: Testing in vitro showed a few CMV-associated chains specific for CMV antigens.

The PCR employed 60 Vbeta primers together with 13 Jbeta primers. Assay: immunoSEQ multiplex PCR; the TCRdb copy retains only in-frame clones and omits some. The sample's table shows about 40,000 clones. The clonotype comes from a man between 25 and 39 years old in good health and CMV-seronegative. The chain has TRBV4-2 and TRBJ1-1, with D uncertain. The sample taken for sequencing was PBMCs. The CDR3 DNA reads as TGTGCCAGCAGCCAAGTGGCAGACACTGAAGCTTTCTTT. It encodes CASSQVADTEAFF.